These 7 T cell receptor beta chains came from one sample sequenced in a study of blood T cells in healthy people across ages (dated by TCRdb to between 2015 and 2017). Library method: 5' RACE. For sequencing, an Illumina HiSeq 2500 was employed. The second PCR ran for roughly 7 to 12 cycles and used a J-beta primer mix along with a sample-barcoded 5' primer. TCRdb's own reprocessing of the public reads used fastp at Q25 and MiXCR and kept productive beta chains. Every CDR3 protein is listed once, alongside the most common genes and DNA of its rows. This sample lists approximately 850,000 distinct CDR3 sequences; 40% to 50% were detected once. The top ten constitute roughly 19% of the sample. Sequenced sample: blood. All receptors derive from a man aged 55 to 69 in good health.

This clonotype has just one count. The junction departs from the called germline gene at one end, perhaps through a read error. The rearrangement links TRBV12-3 or TRBV12-4 to TRBJ2-7, with TRBD2 identical over 9 bases. CDR3 length: 14 residues. The CDR3 protein is CASSFGGGDYGQYF. The CDR3 DNA reads as TGTGCCAGCAGTTTTGGCGGGGGGGACTACGGGCAGTACTTC.

The V gene is TRBV29-1, the J gene TRBJ2-7; 9 positions match TRBD1. The CDR3 runs 14 residues. Germline CDR1 and CDR2: SQVTM and ANQGSEA. V lost 1 base, J lost 1 base, and 2 bases stayed unmatched. The CDR3 loop is CSVEGTGESYEQYF. The CDR3 bases are TGCAGCGTTGAAGGGACAGGGGAATCCTACGAGCAGTACTTC.

This clonotype has only a few counts. The CDR3 nucleotides read TGTGCCAGCAGTTTATATCCGGCGGGGGGGCCCTACGAGCAGTACTTC. Residues: CASSLYPAGGPYEQYF. V is TRBV27 and J is TRBJ2-7, with TRBD2 identical over 9 bases. From germline, CDR1 is MNHEY and CDR2 SMNVEV (reference sequence). After removal of 1 base from V and 2 bases from J, the junction contained 6 bases not matched to a gene. The CDR3 consists of 16 residues.

This clonotype was counted a few times. The chain combines TRBV6-2 or TRBV6-3 with TRBJ2-7; weak D call: TRBD2 (7 bases). There are 14 residues in the CDR3. V dropped 8 bases and J dropped 4 bases, with 18 bases sitting between them. Germline V gene lookup returns CDR1 MNHEY and CDR2 SVGEGT. The CDR3 DNA sequence: TGTGCCAGCCGAAAGCCGGGGGGCCCATACGAGCAGTACTTC. The encoded protein is CASRKPGGPYEQYF.

The V and J genes are TRBV7-9 and TRBJ2-3; D unclear. This CDR3 comprises 13 residues. Deletions cut 4 bases from V and 2 bases from J, with 7 bases between. CDR1 is SEHNR and CDR2 is FQNEAQ in the germline V gene (reference sequence). CDR3 sequence (DNA): TGTGCCAGCAGCTCATTAATCACAGATACGCAGTATTTT. Amino acids: CASSSLITDTQYF. The complete variable domain, with remaining parts taken from reference TRBV7-9 and TRBJ2-3, reads DTGVSQNPRHKITKRGQNVTFRCDPISEHNRLYWYRQTLGQGPEFLTYFQNEAQLEKSRLLSDRFSAERPKGSFSTLEIQRTEQGDSAMYLCASSSLITDTQYFGPGTRLTVL.

The chain is built from TRBV7-9 and TRBJ2-4; possibly TRBD1 or TRBD2 for D (5 bases each). Judging by the DNA end, TRBJ2-7 fits better; the J call may be wrong. This CDR3 is built from 15 residues. Germline lookup yields CDR1 SEHNR and CDR2 FQNEAQ (reference sequence). Here the CDR3 reads CASSLVGRNPNEQYF. The CDR3 coding sequence is TGTGCCAGCAGCTTAGTGGGACGGAACCCCAACGAGCAGTACTTC.

This clonotype was counted only a few times. This sequence joins TRBV5-1 and TRBJ2-7, with 7 bases that match TRBD1. V gave up 4 bases and J gave up 12 bases; unmatched junction bases: 19. Germline V lookup: CDR1 SGHRS, CDR2 YFSETQ. CDR3 size: 15 residues. CDR3: CASSREPGTDTRRYF. The CDR3 region has the DNA TGCGCCAGCAGCCGGGAACCCGGGACAGACACCCGACGGTACTTC.